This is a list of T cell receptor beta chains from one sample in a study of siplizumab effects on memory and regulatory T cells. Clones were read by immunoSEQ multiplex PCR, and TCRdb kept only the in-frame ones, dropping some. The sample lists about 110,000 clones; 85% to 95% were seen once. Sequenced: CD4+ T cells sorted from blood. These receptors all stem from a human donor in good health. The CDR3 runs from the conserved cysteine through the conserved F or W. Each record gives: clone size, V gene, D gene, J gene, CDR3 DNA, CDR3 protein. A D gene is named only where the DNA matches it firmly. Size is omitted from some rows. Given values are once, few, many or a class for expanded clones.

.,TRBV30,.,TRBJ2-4,TGTGCCTGGAGTTCAATTTATGGTGGAACAGGCAATCTAGCCAAAAACATTCAGTACTTC,CAWSSIYGGTGNLAKNIQYF
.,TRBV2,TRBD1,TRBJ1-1,TGTGCCAGCAGCCTAGACAGGGGGTCGAACACTGAAGCTTTCTTT,CASSLDRGSNTEAFF
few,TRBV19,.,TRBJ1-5,TGTGCCACAAAGGAGACTGTCCCCTTTAGTCCCCAGCATTTT,CATKETVPFSPQHF
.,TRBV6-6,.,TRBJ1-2,TGTGCCAGCAGTTACACAGCTAACTATGGCTACACCTTC,CASSYTANYGYTF
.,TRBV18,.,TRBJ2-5,TGTGCCAGCTCCCCCAAGGCCGAGACCCAGTACTTC,CASSPKAETQYF
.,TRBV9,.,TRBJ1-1,TGTGCCAGCAGCGTAGTTAATAAGGAAGAAGCTTTCTTT,CASSVVNKEEAFF
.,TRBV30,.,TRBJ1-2,TGTGCCGGCTCGCAGGCGGACCGCTCTCGCTACACCTTC,CAGSQADRSRYTF
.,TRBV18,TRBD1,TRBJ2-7,TGTGCCAGCTCACTTGACAGGGGGCGGAAGACTAGCTCCTACGAGCAGTACTTC,CASSLDRGRKTSSYEQYF
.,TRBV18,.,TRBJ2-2,TGTGCCAGCTCCCGGACGGAAAACACCGGGGAGCTGTTTTTT,CASSRTENTGELFF
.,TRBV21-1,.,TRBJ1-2,TGTGCCAGCAGCCGCCGACAGGGGATGGGGTACTATGGCTACACCTTC,CASSRRQGMGYYGYTF
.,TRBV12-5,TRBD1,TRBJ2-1,TGTGCTAGTGGTTTGGAGATCGGGACAGATCTGTTCTTC,CASGLEIGTDLFF
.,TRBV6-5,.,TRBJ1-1,TGTGCCAGCAGCCGCCCCGGGATGGCTAACACTGAAGCTTTCTTT,CASSRPGMANTEAFF
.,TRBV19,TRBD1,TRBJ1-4,TGTGCCAGTAGTATAGTTCGGAACCCAGGGGGTGAAAAACTGTTTTTT,CASSIVRNPGGEKLFF
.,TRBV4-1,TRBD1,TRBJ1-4,TGCGCCAGCAGCCAAGTAACAGGGGGTGGGGAAAAACTGTTTTTT,CASSQVTGGGEKLFF
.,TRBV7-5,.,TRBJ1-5,TGTGCCAGAAGGAACCGTACAGGGTTGAATCAGCCCCAGCATTTT,CARRNRTGLNQPQHF
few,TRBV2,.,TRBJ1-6,TGTGCCAGCAGTGAATTCATAAATTCACCCCTCCACTTT,CASSEFINSPLHF
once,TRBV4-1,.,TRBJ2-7,TGCGCCAGCCAGGCGCCCAAGTACGAGCAGTACTTC,CASQAPKYEQYF
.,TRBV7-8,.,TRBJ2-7,TGTGCCAGCAGCTTTGAAGTTCTTGACGAGCAGTACTTC,CASSFEVLDEQYF
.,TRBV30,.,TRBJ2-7,TGTGCCTGGTCTGGGGCGCTGGTCGAGCAGTACTTC,CAWSGALVEQYF
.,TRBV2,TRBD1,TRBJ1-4,TGTGCCAGCAGAGACAGGGGTATGACTAATGAAAAACTGTTTTTT,CASRDRGMTNEKLFF
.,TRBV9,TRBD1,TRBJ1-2,TGTGCCAGCAGCGTAGCGACAGGGGGGTATGGCTACACCTTC,CASSVATGGYGYTF
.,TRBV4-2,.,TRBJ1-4,TGTGCCAGCAGCCAAGATCTGGGCAGGGGCCGGTTTGGTAAACTGTTTTTT,CASSQDLGRGRFGKLFF
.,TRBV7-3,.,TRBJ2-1,TGTGCCAGCAGCTCCAGGACGGCCAGCGAGCAGTTCTTC,CASSSRTASEQFF
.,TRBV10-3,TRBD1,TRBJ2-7,TGTGCCATCAGTGAGTCGAGGGACAGGGGGCGACTGCAGTACTTC,CAISESRDRGRLQYF
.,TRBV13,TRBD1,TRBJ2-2,TGTGCCAGCAGCCCTTTGAACAGGGGGAACACCGGGGAGCTGTTTTTT,CASSPLNRGNTGELFF
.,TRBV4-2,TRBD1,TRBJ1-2,TGTGCCAGCAGCCAAGCGACAGGGGGCCAATATGGCTACACCTTC,CASSQATGGQYGYTF
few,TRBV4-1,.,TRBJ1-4,TGCGCCAGCAGCCAGGGATTGACTAATGAAAAACTGTTTTTT,CASSQGLTNEKLFF
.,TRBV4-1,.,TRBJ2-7,TGCGCCAGCAGCCAAGAATTAACAGGAACCTACGAGCAGTACTTC,CASSQELTGTYEQYF
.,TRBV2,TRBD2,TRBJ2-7,TGTGCCAGCAGTGAAGCAGAACTAGCGTTGACCTACGAGCAGTACTTC,CASSEAELALTYEQYF
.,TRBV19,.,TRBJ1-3,TGTGCCAGTAGGGCGGTCTTGAGTGGAAACACCATATATTTT,CASRAVLSGNTIYF
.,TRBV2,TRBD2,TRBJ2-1,TGTGCCAGCAGTGATTTAGCGGGGGGGCAGTTCTTC,CASSDLAGGQFF
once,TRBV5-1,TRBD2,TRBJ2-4,TGCGCCAGCAGACTAGGCGGCGGGGAGGGACTAGCCAAAAACATTCAGTACTTC,CASRLGGGEGLAKNIQYF
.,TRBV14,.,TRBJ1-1,TGTGCCAGCAGCCCACTCGGACCTTTCACTGAAGCTTTCTTT,CASSPLGPFTEAFF
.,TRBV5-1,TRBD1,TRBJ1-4,TGCGCCAGCAGCTCGGGACAGGGGGTCGCTAATGAAAAACTGTTTTTT,CASSSGQGVANEKLFF
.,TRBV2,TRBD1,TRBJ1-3,TGTGCCAGCGAACTAGAGGGACAGATCTCTGGAAACACCATATATTTT,CASELEGQISGNTIYF
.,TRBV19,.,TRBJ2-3,TGTGCCAGTGACCCCCGGGGGACATTCACAGATACGCAGTATTTT,CASDPRGTFTDTQYF
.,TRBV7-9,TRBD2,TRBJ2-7,TGTGCCAGCAGCTTAGCTAGCGGGAGTACCTACGAGCAGTACTTC,CASSLASGSTYEQYF
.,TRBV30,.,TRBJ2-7,TGTGCCTGGAGTGTAGGGCACCGCCAGAGTGAGCAGTACTTC,CAWSVGHRQSEQYF
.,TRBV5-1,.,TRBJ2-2,TGCGCCAGCAGCTTGGAATGGGGGCACACCGGGGAGCTGTTTTTT,CASSLEWGHTGELFF
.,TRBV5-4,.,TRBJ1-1,TGTGCCAGCAGCTTGGAGGGGAGCACTGAAGCTTTCTTT,CASSLEGSTEAFF
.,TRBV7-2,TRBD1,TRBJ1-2,TGTGCCAGCAGCCGGGGACAGGGTAACTATGGCTACACCTTC,CASSRGQGNYGYTF
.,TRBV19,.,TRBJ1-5,TGTGCCAGTAGTATAAGGGGAACAGGGTATGAGGGTCAGCCCCAGCATTTT,CASSIRGTGYEGQPQHF
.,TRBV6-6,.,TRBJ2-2,TGTGCCAGCAGTTACTTAGGTGGCGGCACCGGGGAGCTGTTTTTT,CASSYLGGGTGELFF
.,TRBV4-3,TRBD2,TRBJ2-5,TGCGCCAGCAGCCAAGATTTGTATGCTAGCGGGAGTGAGGAGACCCAGTACTTC,CASSQDLYASGSEETQYF
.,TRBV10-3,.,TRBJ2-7,TGTGCCATCAGTGAGGGCAGACAGGTAAGCTCCTACGAGCAGTACTTC,CAISEGRQVSSYEQYF
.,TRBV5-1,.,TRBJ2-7,TGCGCCAGCAGCACAGACGGCGGTTACTCCTACGAGCAGTACTTC,CASSTDGGYSYEQYF
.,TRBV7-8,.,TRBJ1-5,TGTGCCAGCAGCCACACTCGGGCGGGTCGGGATCAGCCCCAGCATTTT,CASSHTRAGRDQPQHF
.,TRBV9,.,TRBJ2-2,TGTGCCAGCAGCGCCGTATCCGGGATTGGCACCGGGGAGCTGTTTTTT,CASSAVSGIGTGELFF
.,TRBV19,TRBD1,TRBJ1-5,TGTGCCAGTAGTAACGGACAGGTCGTTCCCCAGCCCCAGCATTTT,CASSNGQVVPQPQHF
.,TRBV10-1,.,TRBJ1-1,TGCGCCAGCAGTGAGTCGGGCACTGAAGCTTTCTTT,CASSESGTEAFF
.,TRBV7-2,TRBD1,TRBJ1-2,TGTGCCAGCAGCTTAAGAGGGGGACAGGGGGCCGATGGCTACACCTTC,CASSLRGGQGADGYTF
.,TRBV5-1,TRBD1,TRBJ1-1,TGCGCCAGCAGCTTGGGGGACAGGACCCTAAGGGTGGAAGCTTTCTTT,CASSLGDRTLRVEAFF
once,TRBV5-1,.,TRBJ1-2,TGTGCCAGCAGCAATACAGGAGGCTACACCTTC,CASSNTGGYTF